Listed here are 29 T cell receptor beta chains from one sample, sequenced in a study of beta chain features in type 1 diabetes. Regarding the study as a whole: Shorter TCRB CDR3s, moderately but significantly so, marked every one of the four CD4+ subsets in Type 1 diabetes patients.

Of the isolated RNA, all was reverse transcribed, and so the sequenced material was expressed TCRB transcripts. Sequencing was performed with immunoSEQ multiplex PCR; in TCRdb, only in-frame clones are kept and a portion is missing. The table includes 600,000 or so clones, roughly 12% detected once. No antigen has been identified for these receptors. Sequenced: naive CD4+ T cells from blood. These receptors were collected from a young man with type 1 diabetes.

V usage is TRBV19 and J usage is TRBJ2-1; 15 bases agree with TRBD2. With V trimmed by 5 bases and J by 9 bases, 2 bases remained unmatched. CDR1 and CDR2 (germline): LNHDA, SQIVND (reference sequence). The CDR3 runs 14 residues. The CDR3 is CASSRTSGGAEQFF. In DNA, the CDR3 is TGTGCCAGTAGTCGGACTAGCGGGGGGGCTGAGCAGTTCTTC.

V gene TRBV29-1 combines with J gene TRBJ2-2, with D possibly matching TRBD2 (5 bases). Germline CDR1 reads SQVTM; CDR2 reads ANQGSEA. CDR3 length: 15 amino acids. The V gene lost 7 bases and the J gene lost 0 bases, with 15 bases spanning the gap. The DNA of the CDR3 is TGCAGCGCCATTAGCGTCTCCTCGAACACCGGGGAGCTGTTTTTT. It translates to CSAISVSSNTGELFF.

The chain carries TRBV5-4 and TRBJ2-3, with 10 bases that match TRBD2. With V trimmed by 0 bases and J by 2 bases, 9 bases remained unmatched. Germline assignment: CDR1 SGHNT and CDR2 YYREEE (reference sequence). The CDR3 extends over 18 amino acids. CDR3 in amino acids: CASSLALQRGGTTDTQYF. DNA for the CDR3: TGTGCCAGCAGCTTGGCCCTCCAGCGGGGGGGGACCACAGATACGCAGTATTTT.

This clone has only a few counts. The chain combines TRBV30 with TRBJ1-6, with a tentative D call TRBD1 (5 bases). V was shortened by 5 bases and J by 5 bases, with 10 bases between the two germline ends. Germline loops: CDR1 GTSNPN, CDR2 SVGIG (reference sequence). The CDR3 is 13 amino acids. The CDR3 reads CAWGTVDNSPLHF. CDR3 nucleotide sequence: TGTGCCTGGGGGACGGTTGATAATTCACCCCTCCACTTT.

The rearrangement joins TRBV7-2 to TRBJ2-1; D gene uncertain. Germline V gene sequence: CDR1 SGHTA, CDR2 FQGNSA. Deletions cut 0 bases from V and 0 bases from J, with 6 bases between. This CDR3 is 15 amino acids long. The CDR3 spells CASSLAGNSYNEQFF. DNA for the CDR3: TGTGCCAGCAGCTTAGCAGGAAACTCCTACAATGAGCAGTTCTTC.

The chain employs TRBV7-2 and TRBJ2-3, with 16 bases that match TRBD2. The V gene end was trimmed by 5 bases and the J gene end by 6 bases; junction bases not matched to a gene: 5. This CDR3 is 16 amino acids long. Germline CDR1 reads SGHTA; CDR2 reads FQGNSA. CDR3 DNA: TGTGCCAGCAGCGAGGGACTAGCGGGGGGGCTGGATACGCAGTATTTT. The encoded protein is CASSEGLAGGLDTQYF.

V gene TRBV28 combines with J gene TRBJ2-7, with TRBD1 matching over 9 bases. Germline CDR1 reads MDHEN; CDR2 reads SYDVKM. V lost 3 bases to trimming and J lost 4 bases; unmatched junction nucleotides: 4. The CDR3 runs 14 residues. Here the CDR3 reads CASSFNRGLYEQYF. DNA for the CDR3: TGTGCCAGCAGTTTTAACAGGGGGCTATACGAGCAGTACTTC.

The genes are TRBV30 and TRBJ2-2, with TRBD2 identical over 12 bases. V trimming: 0 bases; J trimming: 4 bases; junction bases outside the gene matches: 15. CDR3 length: 20 amino acids. CDR1 and CDR2 from the germline V gene are GTSNPN and SVGIG (reference sequence). CDR3 in DNA: TGTGCCTGGAGTGTATTTCGGGAGACTAGCGGGGGCCGGGGCACCGGGGAGCTGTTTTTT. This sequence encodes CAWSVFRETSGGRGTGELFF.

This clone was observed a handful of times. The rearrangement joins TRBV5-1 to TRBJ2-5, with unresolved D. The CDR3 totals 14 residues. Germline V lookup: CDR1 SGHRS, CDR2 YFSETQ. The V and J ends lost 1 base and 1 base respectively, with 8 bases between them. The CDR3 spells CASSLWAGQETQYF. DNA of the CDR3: TGCGCCAGCAGCTTGTGGGCAGGCCAAGAGACCCAGTACTTC.

The chain recombines TRBV29-1 with TRBJ2-3; D uncertain. In germline, CDR1 is SQVTM, CDR2 ANQGSEA. The V end lost 2 bases, the J end lost 0 bases, and 6 bases lay between the germline ends. The CDR3 covers 13 residues. CDR3 protein: CSVEQYSTDTQYF. The CDR3 region has the DNA TGCAGCGTTGAACAGTACAGCACAGATACGCAGTATTTT.

This clone was recorded a few times. The CDR3 DNA reads as TGCGCCAGCAGCTTGGTGGTTTCCGGGAGAATGAACACCGGGGAGCTGTTTTTT. Translating gives CASSLVVSGRMNTGELFF. The chain employs TRBV5-1 and TRBJ2-2, with a weak D call TRBD2 (6 bases). The germline gives CDR1 SGHRS, CDR2 YFSETQ. Trimming cost V 0 bases and J 1 base, with 16 bases left between them. This CDR3 is 18 amino acids long.

This clone was counted only a few times. The genes are TRBV6-5 and TRBJ2-5; D possibly corresponds to TRBD1 (6 bases). The V gene's germline CDR1 is MNHEY and CDR2 SVGAGI. The V gene lost 10 bases and the J gene lost 4 bases, with 16 bases spanning the gap. The length of the CDR3 is 13 residues. DNA for the CDR3: TGTGCCACCACCAGTACAGGGTTAGAGACCCAGTACTTC. It specifies CATTSTGLETQYF.

This clone was seen a handful of times. The chain is built from TRBV5-1 and TRBJ2-1, with 12 bases aligning to TRBD2. The CDR3 extends over 16 amino acids. Germline V lookup: CDR1 SGHRS, CDR2 YFSETQ. J gave up 7 bases and V 7 bases, and 12 bases lay outside the gene matches. CDR3: CASEPLAGGPDNEQFF. CDR3 DNA sequence: TGCGCCAGCGAGCCCCTAGCGGGGGGGCCTGATAATGAGCAGTTCTTC.

The chain recombines TRBV7-2 with TRBJ2-3; TRBD2 matches 7 bases. J gave up 2 bases and V 6 bases, and 14 bases lay outside the gene matches. The CDR3 contains 17 residues. Germline values: CDR1 SGHTA, CDR2 FQGNSA. The chain's CDR3 is CASSSTRGAGFTDTQYF. CDR3 DNA sequence: TGTGCCAGCAGTTCCACCCGTGGAGCGGGGTTCACAGATACGCAGTATTTT.

V is TRBV19 and J is TRBJ2-7; TRBD2 might be the D (6 bases). Trimming took off 5 bases at V and 7 bases at J, with 24 bases between the two ends. This CDR3 has 16 amino acids. CDR1 and CDR2 (germline): LNHDA, SQIVND (reference sequence). The CDR3 DNA follows: TGTGCCAGTAGTTCTCTGGCGCAGCCCGGGAGAGGAGAGCAGTACTTC. Translating it yields CASSSLAQPGRGEQYF. The whole variable domain, remainder taken from reference TRBV19 and TRBJ2-7, is DGGITQSPKYLFRKEGQNVTLSCEQNLNHDAMYWYRQDPGQGLRLIYYSQIVNDFQKGDIAEGYSVSREKKESFPLTVTSAQKNPTAFYLCASSSLAQPGRGEQYFGPGTRLTVT.

V usage is TRBV11-3 and J usage is TRBJ2-1; 8 bases are shared with TRBD1. CDR1 is SGHNT and CDR2 is YENEEA in the germline V gene. V was clipped by 1 base and J by 8 bases; unmatched bases: 7. The CDR3 sequence is 15 residues long. The CDR3 nucleotides are TGTGCCAGCAGCTTAGGGGACAGGTATCCGGATGAGCAGTTCTTC. It encodes CASSLGDRYPDEQFF.

The rearrangement links TRBV2 to TRBJ2-2; 8 bases line up with TRBD1. V was pared by 5 bases and J by 2 bases, with 4 bases of the junction left unmatched. Per germline, CDR1 SNHLY and CDR2 FYNNEI. CDR3 length equals 15 residues. The CDR3 loop is CASSWTGINTGELFF. In DNA form, the CDR3 reads TGTGCCAGCAGTTGGACAGGGATAAACACCGGGGAGCTGTTTTTT.

This clone was seen more than once but under ten times. This sequence joins TRBV6-1 and TRBJ1-4, with TRBD1 identical over 11 bases. The V segment lost 10 bases and the J segment 8 bases; nucleotides outside the gene matches: 6. The CDR3 is made up of 13 amino acids. Germline lookup yields CDR1 MNHNS and CDR2 SASEGT. The DNA for the CDR3 is TGTGCCACCTTGGACAGGGGGCTAGAAAAACTGTTTTTT. Its protein is CATLDRGLEKLFF.

CDR3 protein: CASSPISGSAKNIQYF. The CDR3 DNA follows: TGTGCCAGCAGCCCAATATCGGGGTCGGCCAAAAACATTCAGTACTTC. The chain recombines TRBV6-6 with TRBJ2-4, with a tentative D call TRBD2 (5 bases). From germline, CDR1 is MNHNY and CDR2 SVGAGI (reference sequence). This CDR3 region has 16 residues. The V end was cut by 6 bases, the J end by 1 base, with 16 bases between.

The gene calls are TRBV5-1 and TRBJ2-5; TRBD2 agrees at 9 bases. The J segment lost 1 base and the V segment lost 4 bases, leaving 11 bases of the junction unmatched. Germline loops: CDR1 SGHRS, CDR2 YFSETQ. CDR3 length equals 17 residues. The CDR3 loop reads CASSIPLAGPTQETQYF. The DNA of the CDR3 is TGCGCCAGCAGCATCCCCCTAGCGGGGCCGACCCAAGAGACCCAGTACTTC. Variable domain in full (rest from reference TRBV5-1 and TRBJ2-5): KAGVTQTPRYLIKTRGQQVTLSCSPISGHRSVSWYQQTPGQGLQFLFEYFSETQRNKGNFPGRFSGRQFSNSRSEMNVSTLELGDSALYLCASSIPLAGPTQETQYFGPGTRLLVL.

The sample holds a few counts of this clone. A junction boundary mismatches the germline segment, possibly from a read error. The chain employs TRBV6-1 and TRBJ2-7; perhaps TRBD2 as D (5 bases). Germline V gives CDR1 MNHNS, CDR2 SASEGT. The CDR3 is 10 amino acids. The CDR3 bases are TGTGCCAGCGACGACTACAAGCAGTACTTC. Protein product: CASDDYKQYF.

J is TRBJ2-3 and V is TRBV7-9; 7 bases align to TRBD2. The germline CDR1 and CDR2 sequences are SEHNR and FQNEAQ (reference sequence). The junction had 14 bases not matched to a gene; V was cut back by 1 base and J by 4 bases. The length of the CDR3 is 18 residues. CDR3 coding DNA: TGTGCCAGCAGCTTAGGAATCCTATCCGCGGGGGTCGCAGATACGCAGTATTTT. Encoded protein: CASSLGILSAGVADTQYF. The full variable domain, its missing parts supplied by reference TRBV7-9 and TRBJ2-3, is DTGVSQNPRHKITKRGQNVTFRCDPISEHNRLYWYRQTLGQGPEFLTYFQNEAQLEKSRLLSDRFSAERPKGSFSTLEIQRTEQGDSAMYLCASSLGILSAGVADTQYFGPGTRLTVL.

This clone was recorded a few times. The rearrangement uses TRBV6-6 and TRBJ1-1; no definite D call. There are 15 residues in the CDR3. V was cut by 3 bases and J by 0 bases, with 11 bases left in between. Germline V gene lookup returns CDR1 MNHNY and CDR2 SVGAGI (reference sequence). CDR3 in DNA: TGTGCCAGCAGTTATGGCAGCAACATGAACACTGAAGCTTTCTTT. It encodes CASSYGSNMNTEAFF.

V usage is TRBV10-3 and J usage is TRBJ1-5; D is undetermined. Germline CDR1 ENHRY, CDR2 SYGVKD. Trimming left V 3 bases short and J 0 bases short, with 6 bases between. The CDR3 has 14 amino acids. The CDR3 reads CAISDTNSNQPQHF. CDR3 DNA sequence: TGTGCCATCAGTGACACTAATAGCAATCAGCCCCAGCATTTT.

This clone has more than one count but fewer than ten. This chain links TRBV19 with TRBJ2-3, with 8 bases identical to TRBD1. CDR1 and CDR2 (germline): LNHDA, SQIVND (reference sequence). This CDR3 has 13 amino acids. The junction had 1 base not matched to a gene; V was cut back by 8 bases and J by 0 bases. The CDR3 here is CASRDRSTDTQYF. DNA of the CDR3: TGTGCCAGTCGGGACAGGAGCACAGATACGCAGTATTTT.

V is TRBV19 and J is TRBJ2-7; 8 bases match TRBD1. This CDR3 is built from 15 residues. From germline, CDR1 is LNHDA and CDR2 SQIVND (reference sequence). With V trimmed by 5 bases and J by 3 bases, 9 bases remained unmatched. CDR3 in amino acids: CASSPYPGTGYEQYF. CDR3 nucleotides: TGTGCCAGTAGTCCCTACCCGGGGACAGGCTACGAGCAGTACTTC.

The gene calls are TRBV14 and TRBJ2-4, with a weak D call TRBD2 (6 bases). Trimming took off 1 base at V and 2 bases at J, with 9 bases between the two ends. CDR1 SGHDN and CDR2 FVKESK come from the germline V gene. This CDR3 has 15 residues. The CDR3 nucleotides read TGTGCCAGCAGCCAAGTGGGGGGATCCAAAAACATTCAGTACTTC. Protein product: CASSQVGGSKNIQYF.

This clone has more than one count but fewer than ten. J is TRBJ1-4 and V is TRBV25-1; weak D call: TRBD1 (5 bases). Trimming cost V 6 bases and J 8 bases, with 10 bases left between them. The CDR3 is 12 residues long. CDR1 is MGHDK, CDR2 SYGVNS, per germline. The CDR3 DNA reads as TGTGCCAGCAGGGGGCCTGGGGAAAAACTGTTTTTT. This translates into CASRGPGEKLFF.

This clone was recorded a few times. The chain couples TRBV7-9 to TRBJ1-2; D gene uncertain. The CDR3 contains 12 residues. CDR1 and CDR2 from the germline V gene are SEHNR and FQNEAQ (reference sequence). V was shortened by 7 bases and J by 3 bases, with 9 bases between the two germline ends. CDR3 bases: TGTGCCAGCACGGTTGGAGACTATGGCTACACCTTC. The encoded protein is CASTVGDYGYTF.